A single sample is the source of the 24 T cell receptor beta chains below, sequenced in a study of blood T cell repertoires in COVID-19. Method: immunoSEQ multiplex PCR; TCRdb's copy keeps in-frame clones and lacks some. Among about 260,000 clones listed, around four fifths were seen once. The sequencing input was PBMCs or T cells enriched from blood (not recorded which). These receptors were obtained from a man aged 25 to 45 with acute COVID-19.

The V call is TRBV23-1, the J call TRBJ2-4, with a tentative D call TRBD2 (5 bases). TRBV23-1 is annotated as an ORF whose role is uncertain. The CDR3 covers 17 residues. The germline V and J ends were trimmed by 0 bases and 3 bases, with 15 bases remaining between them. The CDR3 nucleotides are TGCGCCAGCAGTCAATCGATCGCCGAGGGCATCAAAAACATTCAGTACTTC. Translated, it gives CASSQSIAEGIKNIQYF.

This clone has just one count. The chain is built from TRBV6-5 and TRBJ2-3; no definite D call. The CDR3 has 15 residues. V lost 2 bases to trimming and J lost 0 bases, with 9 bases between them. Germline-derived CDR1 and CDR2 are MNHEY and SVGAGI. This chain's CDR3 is CASSYLQTSTDTQYF. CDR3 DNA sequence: TGTGCCAGCAGTTACCTCCAAACTAGCACAGATACGCAGTATTTT.

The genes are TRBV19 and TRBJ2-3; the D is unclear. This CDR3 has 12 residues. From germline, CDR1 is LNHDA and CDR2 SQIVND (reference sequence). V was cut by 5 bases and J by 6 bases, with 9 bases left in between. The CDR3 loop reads CASSSERDTQYF. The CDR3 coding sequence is TGTGCCAGTAGTTCTGAACGGGATACGCAGTATTTT.

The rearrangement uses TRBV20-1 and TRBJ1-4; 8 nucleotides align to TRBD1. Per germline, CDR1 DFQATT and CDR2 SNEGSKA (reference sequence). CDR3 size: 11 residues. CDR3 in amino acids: CSRGRGEKLFF. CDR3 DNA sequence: TGCAGCAGGGGGCGCGGTGAAAAACTGTTTTTT.

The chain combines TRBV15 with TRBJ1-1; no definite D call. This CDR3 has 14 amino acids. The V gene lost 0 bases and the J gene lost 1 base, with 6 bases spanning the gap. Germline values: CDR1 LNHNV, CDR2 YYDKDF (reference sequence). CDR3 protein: CATSRETENTEAFF. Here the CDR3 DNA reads TGTGCCACCAGCAGAGAAACTGAGAACACTGAAGCTTTCTTT.

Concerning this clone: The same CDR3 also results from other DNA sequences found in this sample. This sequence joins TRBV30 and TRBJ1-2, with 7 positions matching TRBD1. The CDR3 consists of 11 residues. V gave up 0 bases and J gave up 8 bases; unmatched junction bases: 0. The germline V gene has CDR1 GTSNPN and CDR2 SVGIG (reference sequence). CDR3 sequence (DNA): TGTGCCTGGAGTGTACAGGGGGGCTACACCTTC. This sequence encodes CAWSVQGGYTF.

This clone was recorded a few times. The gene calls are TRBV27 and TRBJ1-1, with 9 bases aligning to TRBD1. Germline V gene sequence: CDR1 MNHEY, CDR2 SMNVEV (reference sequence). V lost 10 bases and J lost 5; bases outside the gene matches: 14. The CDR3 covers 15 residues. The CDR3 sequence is CATWGTGGAGTEAFF. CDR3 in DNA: TGTGCCACCTGGGGAACAGGGGGCGCGGGTACTGAAGCTTTCTTT.

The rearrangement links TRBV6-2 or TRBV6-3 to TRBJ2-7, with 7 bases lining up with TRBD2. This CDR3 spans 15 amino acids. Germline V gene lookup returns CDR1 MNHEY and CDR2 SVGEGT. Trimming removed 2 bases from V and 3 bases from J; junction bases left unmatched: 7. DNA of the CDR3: TGTGCCAGCAGTTACAGACTAGCAGCCGGCTACGAGCAGTACGTC. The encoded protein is CASSYRLAAGYEQYV.

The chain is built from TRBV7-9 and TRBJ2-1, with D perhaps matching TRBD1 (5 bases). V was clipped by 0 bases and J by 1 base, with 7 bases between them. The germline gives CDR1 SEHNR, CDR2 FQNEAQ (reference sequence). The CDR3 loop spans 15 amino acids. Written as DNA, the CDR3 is TGTGCCAGCAGCTTAGCGGGGCTGTCCTACAATGAGCAGTTCTTC. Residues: CASSLAGLSYNEQFF. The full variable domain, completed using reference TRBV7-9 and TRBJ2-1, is DTGVSQNPRHKITKRGQNVTFRCDPISEHNRLYWYRQTLGQGPEFLTYFQNEAQLEKSRLLSDRFSAERPKGSFSTLEIQRTEQGDSAMYLCASSLAGLSYNEQFFGPGTRLTVL.

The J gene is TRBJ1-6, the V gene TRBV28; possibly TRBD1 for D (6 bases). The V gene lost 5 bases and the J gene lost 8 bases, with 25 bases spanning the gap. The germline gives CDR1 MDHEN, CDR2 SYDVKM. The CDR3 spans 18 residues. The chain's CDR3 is CASSPLTLGDKGDSPLHF. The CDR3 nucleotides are TGTGCCAGCAGTCCCTTAACGTTAGGGGACAAGGGGGATTCACCCCTCCACTTT.

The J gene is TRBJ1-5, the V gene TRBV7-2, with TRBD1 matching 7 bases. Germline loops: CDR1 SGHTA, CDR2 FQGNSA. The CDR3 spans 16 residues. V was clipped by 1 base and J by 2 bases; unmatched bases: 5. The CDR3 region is CASSLGGGGGNQPQHF. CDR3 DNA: TGTGCCAGCAGCTTAGGTGGAGGGGGCGGCAATCAGCCCCAGCATTTT.

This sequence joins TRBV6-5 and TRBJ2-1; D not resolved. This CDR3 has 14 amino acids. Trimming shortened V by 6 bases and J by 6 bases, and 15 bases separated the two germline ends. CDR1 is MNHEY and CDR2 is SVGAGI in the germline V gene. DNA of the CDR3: TGTGCCAGCAGCCGCCCTAAGCCCCCCAATGAGCAGTTCTTC. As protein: CASSRPKPPNEQFF.

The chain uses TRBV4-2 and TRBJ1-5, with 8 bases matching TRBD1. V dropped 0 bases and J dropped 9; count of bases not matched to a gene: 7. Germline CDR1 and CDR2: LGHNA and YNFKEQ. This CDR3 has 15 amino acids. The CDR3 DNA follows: TGTGCCAGCAGCCAAGATCAGGACAGGGTAAGGCCCCAGCATTTT. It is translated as CASSQDQDRVRPQHF.

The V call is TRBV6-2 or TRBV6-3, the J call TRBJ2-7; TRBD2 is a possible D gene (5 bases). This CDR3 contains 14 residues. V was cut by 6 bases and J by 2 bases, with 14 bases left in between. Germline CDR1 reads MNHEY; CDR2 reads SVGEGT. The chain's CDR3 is CASSPGGSPYEQYV. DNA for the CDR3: TGTGCCAGCAGCCCCGGAGGAAGCCCCTACGAGCAGTACGTC.

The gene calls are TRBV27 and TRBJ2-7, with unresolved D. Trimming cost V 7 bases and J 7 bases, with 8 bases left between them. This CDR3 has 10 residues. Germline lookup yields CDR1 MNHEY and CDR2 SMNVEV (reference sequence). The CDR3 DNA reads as TGTGCCAGCACCTACTGGGAGCAGTACGTC. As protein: CASTYWEQYV.

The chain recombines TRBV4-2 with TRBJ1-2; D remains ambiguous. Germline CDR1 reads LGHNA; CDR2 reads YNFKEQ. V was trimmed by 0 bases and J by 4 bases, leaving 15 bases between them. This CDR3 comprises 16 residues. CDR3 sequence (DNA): TGTGCCAGCAGCCAAGATCGCGGGCGGATTAGCTATGGCTACACCTTC. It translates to CASSQDRGRISYGYTF.

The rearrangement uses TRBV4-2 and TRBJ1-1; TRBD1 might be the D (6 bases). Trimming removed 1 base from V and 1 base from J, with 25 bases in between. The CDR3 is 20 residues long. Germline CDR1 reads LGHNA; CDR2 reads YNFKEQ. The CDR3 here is CASSQAPHTGHPFKNTEAFF. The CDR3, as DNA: TGTGCCAGCAGCCAAGCACCGCATACGGGACACCCCTTTAAGAACACTGAAGCTTTCTTT.

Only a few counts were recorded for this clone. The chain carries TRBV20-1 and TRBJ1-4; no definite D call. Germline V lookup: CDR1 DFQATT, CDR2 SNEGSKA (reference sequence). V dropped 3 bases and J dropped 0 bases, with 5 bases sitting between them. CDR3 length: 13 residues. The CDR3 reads CSASPATNEKLFF. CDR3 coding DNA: TGCAGTGCTAGTCCTGCAACTAATGAAAAACTGTTTTTT.

In nucleotides, the CDR3 is TGCGCCAGCAGCCAAGAGGCTACAGGGGGTCAAGCAGATACGCAGTATTTT. Amino acids: CASSQEATGGQADTQYF. V and J are TRBV4-3 and TRBJ2-3; 8 bases are a match to TRBD1. The trim removed 0 bases at V and 4 bases at J, leaving 9 bases unmatched. Per the germline V gene, CDR1 is LGHNA and CDR2 is YSLEER. CDR3 size: 17 residues.

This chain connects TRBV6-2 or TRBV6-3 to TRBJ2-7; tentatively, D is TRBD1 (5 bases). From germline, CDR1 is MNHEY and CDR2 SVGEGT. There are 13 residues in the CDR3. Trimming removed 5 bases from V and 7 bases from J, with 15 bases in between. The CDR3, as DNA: TGTGCCAGCAGTCCGGACACCGTGGGGGAGCAGTACGTC. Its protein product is CASSPDTVGEQYV.

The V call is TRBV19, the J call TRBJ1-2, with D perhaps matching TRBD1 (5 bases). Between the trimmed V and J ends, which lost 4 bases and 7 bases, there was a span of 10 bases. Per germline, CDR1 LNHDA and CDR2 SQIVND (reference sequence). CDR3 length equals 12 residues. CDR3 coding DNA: TGTGCCAGTAGTACTAGGGGAGGTGGCTACACCTTC. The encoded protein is CASSTRGGGYTF.

The CDR3 region is CSVFRGLYNEQFF. The CDR3 coding sequence is TGCAGCGTTTTCCGGGGGTTATACAATGAGCAGTTCTTC. The chain uses TRBV29-1 and TRBJ2-1, with a possible D match to TRBD2 (6 bases). The CDR3 totals 13 residues. The V gene lost 5 bases and the J gene lost 4 bases, with 12 bases spanning the gap. Germline CDR1 SQVTM, CDR2 ANQGSEA.

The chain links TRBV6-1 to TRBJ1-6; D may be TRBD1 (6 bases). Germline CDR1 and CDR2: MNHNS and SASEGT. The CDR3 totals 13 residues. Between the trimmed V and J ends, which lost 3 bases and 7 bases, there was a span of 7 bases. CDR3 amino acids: CASSDQGNSPLHF. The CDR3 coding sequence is TGTGCCAGCAGTGATCAGGGGAATTCACCCCTCCACTTT.

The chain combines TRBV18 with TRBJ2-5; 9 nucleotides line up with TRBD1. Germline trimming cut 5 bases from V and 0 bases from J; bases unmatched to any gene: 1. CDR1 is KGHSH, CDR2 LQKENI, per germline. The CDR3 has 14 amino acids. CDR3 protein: CASSTGGDQETQYF. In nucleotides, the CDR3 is TGTGCCAGCTCAACAGGGGGCGACCAAGAGACCCAGTACTTC.